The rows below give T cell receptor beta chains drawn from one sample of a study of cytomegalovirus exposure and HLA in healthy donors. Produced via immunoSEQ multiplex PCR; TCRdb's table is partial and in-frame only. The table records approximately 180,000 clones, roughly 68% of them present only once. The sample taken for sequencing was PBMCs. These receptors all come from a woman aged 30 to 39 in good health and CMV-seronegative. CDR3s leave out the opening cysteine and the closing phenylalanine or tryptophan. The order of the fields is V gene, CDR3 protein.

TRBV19	ASSIRPGENQPQH
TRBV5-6	ASSLSGGWMTPLH
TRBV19	ASSIHRYTGELF
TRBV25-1	ASSVGGVNEKLF
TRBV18	ASSPTRLAPTLNEQY
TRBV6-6	ASSVQGPAYQPQH
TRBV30	AWNPGRTDNSPLH
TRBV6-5	ASAQGTGYGYT
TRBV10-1	ASSESRAGVNEQY
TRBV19	ASSKITGDSNQPQH
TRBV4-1	ASSPDRWAQETQY
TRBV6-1	ASRAGTGGLQPQH
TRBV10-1	ASSERDRGSFGNTIY
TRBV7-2	ASSLASGTPSVLYEQY
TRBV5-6	ASSLRYFSYEQY
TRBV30	AGAGTTTGGQY
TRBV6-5	ASRDGAQGGETQY
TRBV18	ASSQSQGPNEKLF
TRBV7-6	ASSLGTGAFEQY
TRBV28	ASSAFSGNTIY
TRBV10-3	AISVLGRDSGNIQY
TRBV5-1	ASSLGTANTGELF
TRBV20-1	SASTREQY
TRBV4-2	ASSQVDRGYGYT
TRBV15	ATSREQGGYEQY
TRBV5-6	ASSLAGLIGEKLF
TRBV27	ASSSGLAGISDTQY
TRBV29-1	SVGTCGYNEQF
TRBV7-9	ASSSGVGAYGYT
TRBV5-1	ASSLGGASGAQETQY
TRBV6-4	ASSDSMGGQGIYGYT
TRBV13	ASSQGYGKQETQY
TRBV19	ASSGGGNQPQH
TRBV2	ASTEGGQGFRMQY
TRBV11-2	ASSLGRGSGNTIY
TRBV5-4	ASSPGSLGAEAF
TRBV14	ASSQATGFDSGEQY
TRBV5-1	ASSSGTTPLKY
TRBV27	ASSLRAGMGTEAF
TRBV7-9	SSSLEEAF
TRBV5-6	ASSLTGSEQY
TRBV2	ASSERTGRSEKLF
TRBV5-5	ASSLAQLNNEQF
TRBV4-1	ASSQEGGGVFGYT
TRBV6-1	ASSVKALQDIYGYT
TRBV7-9	ASSSGQTYNEQF
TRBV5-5	ASSLGQAVHGYT
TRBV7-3	ASSLVGQSLH
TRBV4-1	ASSLEPGDQPQH
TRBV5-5	ASSFGGDEKLF
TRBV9	ASSARLAAYNEQF